This TCR beta chain derives from a study of OX40 agonist ivuxolimab in advanced cancers. Findings and caveats of the study: Averaging showed that CD8+ T cells had more expanded clones than CD4+ did.

The protocol was immunoSEQ multiplex PCR, while the TCRdb copy is restricted to in-frame clones and leaves out a portion. The sample records 15,000 to 20,000 clones, roughly 78% being singletons. On this clone: Its antigen remains unidentified.

This CDR3 comprises 16 residues. Germline V gives CDR1 LGHNA, CDR2 YNFKEQ. Unmatched junction bases numbered 6, after V lost 3 bases and J lost 4 bases. This receptor was obtained from an adult with an advanced solid tumor such as melanoma, head and neck, liver or kidney cancer. The sample in question was CD4+ or CD8+ T cells sorted from blood, obtained in a trial of the OX40 agonist ivuxolimab. This chain joins TRBV4-2 and TRBJ2-7, with 13 nucleotides matching TRBD2. CDR3: CASSQEGTSGVYEQYF. Here the CDR3 DNA reads TGTGCCAGCAGCCAGGAGGGGACTAGCGGGGTTTACGAGCAGTACTTC.